Each of the 19 T cell receptor beta chains below was sequenced from the same sample in a study of cytotoxic CD8 clonotypes in ibrutinib-treated CLL. Some clones are missing from TCRdb's copy, which holds only in-frame ones; the method was immunoSEQ multiplex PCR. This sample has around 250,000 clones, with roughly 74% found just once. The specimen was PBMCs, collected after 24 months of ibrutinib treatment. The receptors shown here come from a human donor with chronic lymphocytic leukemia.

V gene TRBV29-1 combines with J gene TRBJ2-3; a weak D match, TRBD1 (6 bases). The CDR3 is 13 amino acids. Germline CDR1 is SQVTM and CDR2 is ANQGSEA. V gave up 6 bases and J gave up 0 bases, with 10 bases separating them. The CDR3 region is CSVSGQSTDTQYF. Written as DNA, the CDR3 is TGCAGCGTGAGTGGACAGAGCACAGATACGCAGTATTTT.

This clone was counted between two and nine times. This rearrangement joins TRBV10-3 to TRBJ2-2; 8 bases match TRBD1. Germline V CDR1 and CDR2: ENHRY, SYGVKD. The CDR3 covers 14 residues. Trimming at V came to 11 bases and at J to 1 base, leaving 6 bases not matched to a gene. The chain's CDR3 is CASTGTGNTGELFF. CDR3 in DNA: TGTGCCTCCACCGGGACAGGGAACACCGGGGAGCTGTTTTTT.

The chain carries TRBV15 and TRBJ1-5; D gene unclear. This CDR3 is built from 12 residues. Trimming took off 6 bases at V and 5 bases at J, with 8 bases between the two ends. In germline, CDR1 is LNHNV, CDR2 YYDKDF (reference sequence). CDR3 sequence (DNA): TGTGCCACCAGTTTGGGGTATCAGCCCCAGCATTTT. Translated: CATSLGYQPQHF.

The chain joins TRBV2 to TRBJ1-1; D uncertain. Germline V CDR1 and CDR2: SNHLY, FYNNEI. The CDR3 totals 15 residues. V lost 2 bases, J lost 1 base, and 11 bases lay in between. The chain's CDR3 is CASSEMGRSNTEAFF. The CDR3, as DNA: TGTGCCAGCAGTGAAATGGGCAGGTCGAACACTGAAGCTTTCTTT.

V and J are TRBV30 and TRBJ1-4; TRBD1 aligns across 7 bases. The CDR3 is made up of 11 amino acids. CDR1 is GTSNPN, CDR2 SVGIG, per germline (reference sequence). Trimming removed 3 bases from V and 8 bases from J; junction bases left unmatched: 0. The DNA for the CDR3 is TGTGCCTGGAGGACAGGGGAAAAACTGTTTTTT. Its protein product is CAWRTGEKLFF.

This clone was observed a single time. The genes are TRBV15 and TRBJ2-3; 11 bases agree with TRBD2. Germline loops: CDR1 LNHNV, CDR2 YYDKDF (reference sequence). Germline trimming cut 0 bases from V and 6 bases from J; bases unmatched to any gene: 11. The length of the CDR3 is 18 residues. The CDR3 protein is CATSRDSGLAVPADTQYF. CDR3 nucleotides: TGTGCCACCAGCAGAGATTCGGGACTAGCGGTCCCGGCGGATACGCAGTATTTT. Drawing the rest from reference TRBV15 and TRBJ2-3, the complete variable domain is DAMVIQNPRYQVTQFGKPVTLSCSQTLNHNVMYWYQQKSSQAPKLLFHYYDKDFNNEADTPDNFQSRRPNTSFCFLDIRSPGLGDTAMYLCATSRDSGLAVPADTQYFGPGTRLTVL.

The chain is built from TRBV10-3 and TRBJ2-7, with 9 bases that match TRBD1. The length of the CDR3 is 14 residues. CDR1 is ENHRY and CDR2 is SYGVKD in the germline V gene. The V segment lost 2 bases and the J segment 1 base; nucleotides outside the gene matches: 0. CDR3 residues: CAISEGTGSYEQYF. The CDR3 DNA is TGTGCCATCAGTGAGGGGACAGGGTCCTACGAGCAGTACTTC.

The rearrangement joins TRBV19 to TRBJ2-1; TRBD2 agrees at 7 bases. The germline gives CDR1 LNHDA, CDR2 SQIVND (reference sequence). This CDR3 has 13 amino acids. V shed 5 bases, J shed 5 bases, and the junction held 3 bases outside the gene matches. CDR3 DNA sequence: TGTGCCAGTAGTCGGGACTACAACAATGAGCAGTTCTTC. Translated, it gives CASSRDYNNEQFF.

This clone was counted many times. The chain carries TRBV19 and TRBJ1-4, with 10 positions matching TRBD1. Germline V gene data show CDR1 as LNHDA and CDR2 as SQIVND (reference sequence). The CDR3 loop spans 15 amino acids. V was pared by 4 bases and J by 8 bases, with 7 bases of the junction left unmatched. The CDR3 nucleotides are TGTGCCAGTAGTACGACAGGGGGCGCTGGGGAAAAACTGTTTTTT. It is translated as CASSTTGGAGEKLFF.

The J gene is TRBJ2-5, the V gene TRBV28; D possibly corresponds to TRBD2 (7 bases). The CDR3 runs 15 residues. V gave up 7 bases and J gave up 7 bases, with 22 bases separating them. Germline CDR1 reads MDHEN; CDR2 reads SYDVKM. In DNA, the CDR3 is TGTGCCAGCAATGGGGGGGCAGGAAAAATCGGGACCCAGTACTTC. This gives the protein CASNGGAGKIGTQYF.

Concerning this clone itself: A junction end diverges from the germline sequence, so it may reflect a read error. The V gene is TRBV7-7, the J gene TRBJ2-5, with D tentatively TRBD2 (5 bases). From germline, CDR1 is SSHAT and CDR2 FNYEAQ (reference sequence). This CDR3 has 13 amino acids. The DNA for the CDR3 is TGTGCTAGCAGCTTGGACGGGAAAGAGACCCAGTACTTC. The encoded protein is CASSLDGKETQYF.

The gene calls are TRBV28 and TRBJ1-1, with a weak D call TRBD1 (5 bases). The V end lost 6 bases, the J end lost 5 bases, and 13 bases lay between the germline ends. This CDR3 spans 13 amino acids. In germline, CDR1 is MDHEN, CDR2 SYDVKM. CDR3 sequence reads: CASSQTDLTEAFF. Here the CDR3 DNA reads TGTGCCAGCAGCCAGACAGACCTGACTGAAGCTTTCTTT.

In nucleotides, the CDR3 is TGCGCCAGCAGGCTTCAGGGAGATGCCTACAATGAGCAGTTCTTC. This translates into CASRLQGDAYNEQFF. The rearrangement uses TRBV5-1 and TRBJ2-1, with D tentatively TRBD1 or TRBD2 (5 bases each). Trimming left V 5 bases short and J 2 bases short, with 14 bases between. The CDR3 covers 15 residues. From germline, CDR1 is SGHRS and CDR2 YFSETQ.

V gene TRBV2 combines with J gene TRBJ2-1; 9 bases are shared with TRBD2. Germline lookup yields CDR1 SNHLY and CDR2 FYNNEI. There are 17 residues in the CDR3. The junction had 11 bases not matched to a gene; V was cut back by 5 bases and J by 3 bases. The CDR3 DNA is TGTGCCAGCAGTCCTCAGGCCGGGACTAGCTACTACAATGAGCAGTTCTTC. Amino acid sequence: CASSPQAGTSYYNEQFF.

This clone showed up just a few times. V and J are TRBV6-5 and TRBJ2-2; D is tentatively TRBD1 or TRBD2 (5 bases each). CDR3 size: 15 residues. Germline V lookup: CDR1 MNHEY, CDR2 SVGAGI. Trimming left V 2 bases short and J 0 bases short, with 7 bases between. CDR3 loop: CASSYGGSNTGELFF. As DNA, the CDR3 is TGTGCCAGCAGTTACGGGGGTTCGAACACCGGGGAGCTGTTTTTT.

This sequence joins TRBV9 and TRBJ1-5; D gene uncertain. Trimming shortened V by 6 bases and J by 9 bases, and 19 bases separated the two germline ends. Germline V gene lookup returns CDR1 SGDLS and CDR2 YYNGEE. The CDR3 is 14 residues long. CDR3 sequence (DNA): TGTGCCAGCAACATGGACGGTTTCGAGGGGCCCCAGCATTTT. Amino acid sequence: CASNMDGFEGPQHF.

V is TRBV27 and J is TRBJ2-3, with a possible D match to TRBD2 (5 bases). The V end lost 3 bases, the J end lost 1 base, and 17 bases lay between the germline ends. The CDR3 consists of 17 residues. Looked up from germline, CDR1 is MNHEY and CDR2 is SMNVEV (reference sequence). CDR3 residues: CASSLQRTGSGTDTQYF. CDR3 bases: TGTGCCAGCAGTTTGCAGAGGACGGGATCGGGCACAGATACGCAGTATTTT.

The chain employs TRBV4-1 and TRBJ1-2; D gene ambiguous. The V gene's germline CDR1 is MGHRA and CDR2 YSYEKL. The V end lost 4 bases, the J end lost 0 bases, and 9 bases lay between the germline ends. This CDR3 comprises 14 residues. CDR3 DNA: TGCGCCAGCAGCCTTGAGCCTTCTAACTATGGCTACACCTTC. It codes for CASSLEPSNYGYTF.

This sequence joins TRBV27 and TRBJ2-7; 11 nucleotides match TRBD1. Germline CDR1 reads MNHEY; CDR2 reads SMNVEV (reference sequence). The CDR3 spans 16 residues. Losses at the gene ends were 3 bases for V and 6 bases for J; bases not matched to a gene: 10. The DNA of the CDR3 is TGTGCCAGCAGTTTCCCCACCAGGACAGGGGGCTTCGAGCAGTACTTC. It codes for CASSFPTRTGGFEQYF.